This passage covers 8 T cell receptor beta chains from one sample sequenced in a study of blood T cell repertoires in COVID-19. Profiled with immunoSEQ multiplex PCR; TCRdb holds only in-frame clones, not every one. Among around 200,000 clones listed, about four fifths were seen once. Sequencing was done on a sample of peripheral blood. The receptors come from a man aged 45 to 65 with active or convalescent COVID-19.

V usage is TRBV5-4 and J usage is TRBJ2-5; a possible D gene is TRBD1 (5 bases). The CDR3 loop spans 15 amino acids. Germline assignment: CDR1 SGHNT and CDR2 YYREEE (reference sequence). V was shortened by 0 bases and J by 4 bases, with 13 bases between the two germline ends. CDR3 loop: CASSLGGPSVETQYF. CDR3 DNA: TGTGCCAGCAGCTTGGGGGGCCCCTCAGTAGAGACCCAGTACTTC.

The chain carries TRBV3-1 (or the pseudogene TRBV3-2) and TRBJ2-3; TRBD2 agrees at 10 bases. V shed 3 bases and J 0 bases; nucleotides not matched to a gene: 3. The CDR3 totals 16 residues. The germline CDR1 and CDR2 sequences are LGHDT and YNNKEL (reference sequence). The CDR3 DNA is TGTGCCAGCAGCCACGGACTAGCGGCTAGCACAGATACGCAGTATTTT. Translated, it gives CASSHGLAASTDTQYF.

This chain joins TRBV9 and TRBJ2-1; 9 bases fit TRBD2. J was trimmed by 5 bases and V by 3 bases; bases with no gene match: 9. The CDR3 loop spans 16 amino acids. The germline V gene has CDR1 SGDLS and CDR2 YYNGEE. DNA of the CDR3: TGTGCCAGCAGCGCCTTTACGGGACTAGCCGACAATGAGCAGTTCTTC. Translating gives CASSAFTGLADNEQFF.

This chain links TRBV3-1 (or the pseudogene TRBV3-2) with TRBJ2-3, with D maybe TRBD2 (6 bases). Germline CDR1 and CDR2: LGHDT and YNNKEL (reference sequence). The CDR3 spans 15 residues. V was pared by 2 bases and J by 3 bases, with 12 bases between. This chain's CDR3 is CASSQSGAGTDTQYF. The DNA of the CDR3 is TGTGCCAGCAGCCAAAGTGGAGCGGGTACAGATACGCAGTATTTT.

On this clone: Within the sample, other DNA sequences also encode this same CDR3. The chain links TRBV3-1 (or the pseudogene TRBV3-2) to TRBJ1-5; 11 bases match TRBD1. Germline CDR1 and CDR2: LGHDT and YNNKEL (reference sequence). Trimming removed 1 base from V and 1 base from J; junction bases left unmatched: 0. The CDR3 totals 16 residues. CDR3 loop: CASSQGTGGSNQPQHF. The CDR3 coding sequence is TGTGCCAGCAGCCAAGGGACAGGGGGCAGCAATCAGCCCCAGCATTTT.

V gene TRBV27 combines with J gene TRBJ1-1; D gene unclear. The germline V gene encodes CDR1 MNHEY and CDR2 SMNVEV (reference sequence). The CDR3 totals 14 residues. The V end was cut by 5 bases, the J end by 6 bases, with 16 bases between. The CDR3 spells CASSPSSYSAEAFF. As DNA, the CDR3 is TGTGCCAGCAGTCCATCCTCCTATTCGGCTGAAGCTTTCTTT.

Here the CDR3 DNA reads TGTGCCACCAGTGACCCGGGACACAACACCGGGGAGCTGTTTTTT. It is translated as CATSDPGHNTGELFF. The gene calls are TRBV24-1 and TRBJ2-2; D is possibly TRBD1 (6 bases). Germline assignment: CDR1 KGHDR and CDR2 SFDVKD. This CDR3 region has 15 residues. The V end lost 4 bases, the J end lost 2 bases, and 10 bases lay between the germline ends.

CDR3 DNA: TGTGCCAGCAGCCGTACCGGGACAGGGGGGTCCTACGAGCAGTACTTC. The encoded protein is CASSRTGTGGSYEQYF. The chain carries TRBV5-4 and TRBJ2-7; 11 bases align to TRBD1. The V and J ends lost 4 bases and 1 base, in that order; junction bases with no gene match: 7. The germline V gene encodes CDR1 SGHNT and CDR2 YYREEE (reference sequence). There are 16 residues in the CDR3.